The present T cell receptor beta chain was sequenced within a study of cytomegalovirus exposure and HLA in healthy donors. Turning to this clone: What it binds is unknown.

Study-wide results and caveats: An Asian-associated ancestry cluster reportedly showed fewer N-insertions than the roughly 670-donor mean in a later analysis. Three CMV-associated chains proved CMV antigen-specific in vitro.

The PCR ran on 60 Vbeta and 13 Jbeta primers. Measured with immunoSEQ multiplex PCR; TCRdb has only the in-frame clones, and not every one. The data hold under 110,000 clones, with about 75% observed a single time. This receptor was identified in a man aged 40-55 years in good health and CMV-seronegative. The sequenced material came from PBMCs.

CDR3 nucleotides: TGTGCCAGCAGCTCTCCGACAGGGGGTAATGAAAAACTGTTTTTT. It encodes CASSSPTGGNEKLFF. This chain connects TRBV6-4 to TRBJ1-4, with 9 bases lining up with TRBD1. The germline CDR1 and CDR2 sequences are MRHNA and SNTAGT. The CDR3 loop spans 15 amino acids. With V trimmed by 6 bases and J by 4 bases, 6 bases remained unmatched.